The T cell receptor (beta chain) described here comes from a study of beta chain features in type 1 diabetes. Sequenced material consisted of expressed TCRB transcripts (all of the isolated RNA was reverse transcribed). Clones were sequenced by immunoSEQ multiplex PCR, and TCRdb holds only the in-frame ones, with some missing. The data hold hundreds of thousands of clones, with roughly a sixth observed a single time. This clone turned up a few times. The CDR3 consists of 14 residues. The germline V and J ends were trimmed by 1 base and 4 bases, with 9 bases remaining between them. Germline CDR1 is PRHDT and CDR2 is FYEKMQ (reference sequence).

The TCR comes from a woman in her late teens or twenties in good health. The sequenced sample was naive CD4+ T cells from blood. This rearrangement joins TRBV13 to TRBJ2-3; no firm D call. The CDR3 DNA reads TGTGCCAGCAGCTTAGCCCCTCGGGCAGATACGCAGTATTTT. Translated: CASSLAPRADTQYF.